Listed below are T cell receptor beta chains from one sample, sequenced in a study of patients and donors after allogeneic stem cell transplantation. One entry per CDR3 protein, called by TCRdb with MiXCR from the RT-PCR reads. Of 90,000 to 130,000 distinct CDR3 sequences in the sample, less than 45% were seen once. Sequenced sample: blood, either unsorted or a sorted T cell fraction (not recorded which). These receptor sequences come from a human donor who was either an allogeneic HSCT recipient or a stem cell or donor lymphocyte infusion donor (not recorded which). It is not recorded whose cells these are; they may come from a transplant donor. Both conserved end residues are part of each CDR3. A D gene is named only where the DNA matches it firmly. Rows may omit the clone size; those that give it use once, few, many or a size class.

j_gene	d_gene	abundance	v_gene	CDR3nt	CDR3aa
TRBJ1-1	NA	NA	TRBV7-9	TGTGCCAGCAGCTTACACAGTATGAACACTGAAGCTTTCTTT	CASSLHSMNTEAFF
TRBJ2-6	NA	few	TRBV20-1	TGCAGTGCCGAGGGGACTGGGGCCAACGTCCTGACTTTC	CSAEGTGANVLTF
TRBJ2-7	NA	NA	TRBV3-1	TGTGCCAGCAGCATTACCGACAGCCACTACGAGCAGTACTTC	CASSITDSHYEQYF
TRBJ1-5	NA	few	TRBV20-1	TGCAGTGCAAAGGGGGGGTCCCAGCCCCAGCATTTT	CSAKGGSQPQHF
TRBJ1-5	NA	few	TRBV27	TGTGCCAGCAGTTCAGAATCCAGGGGCCACAATCAGCCCCAGCATTTT	CASSSESRGHNQPQHF
TRBJ2-1	NA	few	TRBV4-3	TGCGCCAGCAGCCAAGAGGAGGGAAATGAGCAGTTCTTC	CASSQEEGNEQFF
TRBJ1-5	TRBD1	NA	TRBV6-1	TGTGCCAGCAGAACAGGGGGCGAGCCCCAGCATTTT	CASRTGGEPQHF
TRBJ2-4	NA	NA	TRBV5-1	TGCGCCAGCAGGGACACCTGGACCAAAAACATTCAGTACTTC	CASRDTWTKNIQYF
TRBJ2-4	NA	few	TRBV29-1	TGCAGCGTGGCAAGCGGAAAAAACATTCAGTACTTC	CSVASGKNIQYF
TRBJ2-7	NA	NA	TRBV29-1	TGCAGCGTCCACGGGACACCGGAACCTTACGAGCAGTACTTC	CSVHGTPEPYEQYF
TRBJ2-5	NA	few	TRBV3-1	TGTGCCAGCAGCCCAGAGGGGGGTAGAGGGGGCCAAGAGACCCAGTACTTC	CASSPEGGRGGQETQYF
TRBJ2-5	NA	NA	TRBV6-6	TGTGCCAGCAGTTACCTTGGGGCACAAGAGACCCAGTACTTC	CASSYLGAQETQYF
TRBJ2-2	TRBD2	NA	TRBV20-1	TGCAGTGCTAGGGCCCAGACTAGCGGGCCTGGGGAGCTGTTTTTT	CSARAQTSGPGELFF
TRBJ2-1	TRBD2	NA	TRBV7-9	TGTGCCAGCAGCCGCTCTAGCGGGAGTGATGAGCAGTTCTTC	CASSRSSGSDEQFF
TRBJ1-6	NA	NA	TRBV4-3	TGCGCCAGCAGCCAAGAACCTCGACAGACAAATTCACCCCACCACTTT	CASSQEPRQTNSPHHF
TRBJ1-1	NA	many	TRBV24-1	TGTGCCACCAGTGATGTGAACACTGAAGCTTTCTTT	CATSDVNTEAFF
TRBJ1-4	TRBD1	medium-sized	TRBV20-1	TGCAGTGCTAGTCTCCAGGGGGCGATTAATGAAAAACTGTTTTTT	CSASLQGAINEKLFF
TRBJ1-1	NA	few	TRBV6-6	TGTGCCAGCAGTTCGACAGCCGCTGGTAACACTGAAGCTTTCTTT	CASSSTAAGNTEAFF
TRBJ1-6	NA	NA	TRBV15	TGTGCCACCAGCAGAGATGGTTCACCCCTCCACTTT	CATSRDGSPLHF
TRBJ1-5	NA	many	TRBV20-1	TGCAGTGCTAGAGAAACAGGGATCAGCAATCAGCCCCAGCATTTT	CSARETGISNQPQHF
TRBJ2-5	NA	few	TRBV7-9	TGTGCCAGCAGCTTAGAGGGACCAGGAGAGACCCAGTACTTC	CASSLEGPGETQYF
TRBJ2-3	NA	NA	TRBV6-2/TRBV6-3	TGTGCCAGCAGAAGCCAGACCCCAGATACGCAGTATTTT	CASRSQTPDTQYF
TRBJ2-1	NA	NA	TRBV12-3/TRBV12-4	TGTGCCAGCAGAGACGCGGGCCTCACTTACAATGAGCAGTTCTTC	CASRDAGLTYNEQFF
TRBJ2-7	NA	NA	TRBV12-3/TRBV12-4	TGTGCCAGCAGTCCCGGGACTCTCTCCTACGAGCAGTACTTC	CASSPGTLSYEQYF
TRBJ1-4	TRBD1	NA	TRBV7-2	TGTGCCAGCAGCTCCCAGGGGGCAAAGGAAAAACTGTTTTTT	CASSSQGAKEKLFF
TRBJ1-5	NA	NA	TRBV5-1	TGCGCCAGCAGCTTGGGGACAGTCAATCAGCCCCAGCATTTT	CASSLGTVNQPQHF
TRBJ2-1	NA	NA	TRBV11-1	TGTGCCAGCAGCCGATCCACCCGGACAGTCTACAATGAGCAGTTCTTC	CASSRSTRTVYNEQFF